The present entry profiles one TCR beta chain with its context. This record comes from a study of early T cells in non-severe SARS-CoV-2 infection. Germline CDR1 DFQATT, CDR2 SNEGSKA (reference sequence). V gave up 2 bases and J gave up 1 base, with 8 bases separating them. The CDR3 sequence is 13 residues long. TCRdb itself ran the 5' RACE reads through MiXCR, one entry per CDR3 protein. The sample includes under 80,000 distinct CDR3 sequences, around a tenth of them seen just once. J is TRBJ2-5 and V is TRBV20-1; D remains ambiguous. The sequence came from an adult who was a healthcare worker with PCR-confirmed SARS-CoV-2 infection or an uninfected control (not recorded which). Sequenced: whole blood. The CDR3 reads CSARRHLQETQYF. DNA for the CDR3: TGCAGTGCTAGAAGACACCTCCAAGAGACCCAGTACTTC.